One and the same sample provided the 27 T cell receptor beta chains below, sequenced in a study of T cell changes during pregnancy in multiple sclerosis. The repertoire was sequenced with immunoSEQ multiplex PCR; TCRdb's copy has only in-frame clones and lacks some. This sample has some 19,000 clones, with about 87% found just once. Sequenced material: CD8+ T cells from peripheral blood mononuclear cells, taken after pregnancy. Receptors originate from a female donor in good health, enrolled as a control in a pregnancy study.

This clone was found a few times. V usage is TRBV4-2 and J usage is TRBJ2-3, with 11 bases matching TRBD2. Germline CDR1 is LGHNA and CDR2 is YNFKEQ. The CDR3 has 16 residues. J was trimmed by 1 base and V by 3 bases; bases with no gene match: 3. The CDR3 protein is CASSHPTSGGTDTQYF. CDR3 sequence (DNA): TGTGCCAGCAGCCACCCGACTAGCGGGGGCACAGATACGCAGTATTTT.

CDR3 residues: CASSIAGESNTGELFF. DNA of the CDR3: TGTGCCAGCAGCATAGCGGGGGAGTCGAACACCGGGGAGCTGTTTTTT. V gene TRBV9 combines with J gene TRBJ2-2, with 9 bases that match TRBD2. The CDR3 extends over 16 amino acids. Unmatched junction bases numbered 4, after V lost 4 bases and J lost 0 bases. The germline CDR1 and CDR2 sequences are SGDLS and YYNGEE.

The chain couples TRBV7-3 to TRBJ2-7, with D unresolved. Per germline, CDR1 SGHTA and CDR2 FQGTGA. V was clipped by 5 bases and J by 3 bases, with 11 bases between them. This CDR3 region has 13 residues. As DNA, the CDR3 is TGTGCCAGCAGCGAAACTTACAGCTACGAGCAGTACTTC. Translation gives CASSETYSYEQYF.

The V call is TRBV5-5, the J call TRBJ2-7; maybe TRBD2 (5 bases). V lost 5 bases and J 1 base, leaving 16 bases between the germline ends. This CDR3 contains 15 residues. Germline CDR1 SGHKS, CDR2 YYEKEE (reference sequence). In nucleotides, the CDR3 is TGTGCCAGCAGTAACGCTGGGAGAGGGTCCTACGAGCAGTACTTC. Its translation is CASSNAGRGSYEQYF. The complete variable domain, with remaining parts taken from reference TRBV5-5 and TRBJ2-7, reads DAGVTQSPTHLIKTRGQQVTLRCSPISGHKSVSWYQQVLGQGPQFIFQYYEKEERGRGNFPDRFSARQFPNYSSELNVNALLLGDSALYLCASSNAGRGSYEQYFGPGTRLTVT.

The rearrangement joins TRBV7-3 to TRBJ2-1; TRBD2 aligns across 7 bases. V was clipped by 5 bases and J by 2 bases; unmatched bases: 18. This CDR3 has 19 amino acids. Germline loops: CDR1 SGHTA, CDR2 FQGTGA. The CDR3 reads CASSPTRGRWDITYNEQFF. The DNA for the CDR3 is TGTGCCAGCAGCCCGACGCGCGGGAGATGGGATATCACCTACAATGAGCAGTTCTTC.

The chain is built from TRBV27 and TRBJ2-7; 11 bases map to TRBD2. This CDR3 has 16 residues. The junction had 10 bases not matched to a gene; V was cut back by 3 bases and J by 6 bases. Germline V gene sequence: CDR1 MNHEY, CDR2 SMNVEV (reference sequence). The CDR3 nucleotides read TGTGCCAGCAGTTTTGGGATAACTAGCGGGGGTGGCGAGCAGTACTTC. Protein sequence: CASSFGITSGGGEQYF.

CDR3 protein: CAISATTGNHPEAFF. CDR3 coding DNA: TGTGCCATCAGTGCGACGACCGGGAACCACCCTGAAGCTTTCTTT. The chain carries TRBV10-3 and TRBJ1-1; D remains ambiguous. CDR1 ENHRY and CDR2 SYGVKD come from the germline V gene. This CDR3 is built from 15 residues. V was cut by 4 bases and J by 6 bases, with 18 bases left in between.

The chain carries TRBV7-2 and TRBJ2-6; 8 bases align to TRBD1. The germline CDR1 and CDR2 sequences are SGHTA and FQGNSA. J gave up 0 bases and V 5 bases, and 9 bases lay outside the gene matches. The CDR3 loop spans 18 amino acids. CDR3 region: CASSPRRTGSSGANVLTF. CDR3 in DNA: TGTGCCAGCAGCCCTCGCAGGACAGGGAGCTCTGGGGCCAACGTCCTGACTTTC. Filled out from reference TRBV7-2 and TRBJ2-6, the complete variable domain reads GAGVSQSPSNKVTEKGKDVELRCDPISGHTALYWYRQSLGQGLEFLIYFQGNSAPDKSGLPSDRFSAERTGGSVSTLTIQRTQQEDSAVYLCASSPRRTGSSGANVLTFGAGSRLTVL.

The rearrangement joins TRBV27 to TRBJ2-1; the D gene is possibly TRBD1 (6 bases). Looked up from germline, CDR1 is MNHEY and CDR2 is SMNVEV (reference sequence). This CDR3 has 14 residues. Trimming removed 6 bases at V and 2 bases at J, with 11 bases between. In nucleotides, the CDR3 is TGTGCCAGCAGCCGGGACATTACCTACAATGAGCAGTTCTTC. This sequence encodes CASSRDITYNEQFF.

CDR3 region: CATGQDPNSPLHF. The CDR3 DNA reads TGTGCCACCGGACAGGACCCGAATTCACCCCTCCACTTT. This chain uses TRBV10-3 with TRBJ1-6; TRBD1 matches 7 bases. CDR1 and CDR2 from the germline V gene are ENHRY and SYGVKD. CDR3 length equals 13 residues. J gave up 7 bases and V 10 bases, and 7 bases lay outside the gene matches.

The chain uses TRBV20-1 and TRBJ2-3; D remains ambiguous. The length of the CDR3 is 11 residues. Trimming shortened V by 6 bases and J by 0 bases, and 4 bases separated the two germline ends. Germline CDR1 DFQATT, CDR2 SNEGSKA (reference sequence). The CDR3 spells CSALSTDTQYF. The CDR3 DNA reads TGCAGTGCCCTCAGCACAGATACGCAGTATTTT.

The chain has TRBV6-5 and TRBJ2-7; 7 bases match TRBD1. Germline V lookup: CDR1 MNHEY, CDR2 SVGAGI. V lost 4 bases to trimming and J lost 2 bases; unmatched junction nucleotides: 8. The CDR3 is made up of 15 amino acids. The CDR3 DNA sequence: TGTGCCAGCAGTTCAATGCAGGACAGGCCCTACGAGCAGTACTTC. Translating it yields CASSSMQDRPYEQYF.

This clone was counted a few times. The chain joins TRBV4-3 to TRBJ2-3; 11 nucleotides align to TRBD2. This CDR3 contains 16 residues. Germline CDR1 LGHNA, CDR2 YSLEER. Trimming cost V 1 base and J 4 bases; bases outside gene matches: 4. The CDR3 nucleotides are TGCGCCAGCAGCCAAGCACCGACTAGCGGGGCAGATACGCAGTATTTT. It yields the protein CASSQAPTSGADTQYF.

The chain has TRBV7-9 and TRBJ1-6, with D unresolved. V lost 5 bases and J 7 bases, leaving 12 bases between the germline ends. CDR1 and CDR2 from the germline V gene are SEHNR and FQNEAQ (reference sequence). This CDR3 is built from 14 residues. The CDR3 region has the DNA TGTGCCAGCAGCCAAAGAGGAGGGAATTCACCCCTCCACTTT. Its protein is CASSQRGGNSPLHF.

J is TRBJ1-2 and V is TRBV19; no clear D. Germline CDR1 reads LNHDA; CDR2 reads SQIVND (reference sequence). V lost 0 bases, J lost 1 base, and 3 bases lay in between. The CDR3 totals 13 residues. The chain's CDR3 is CASSIDFNYGYTF. CDR3 sequence (DNA): TGTGCCAGTAGTATAGACTTTAACTATGGCTACACCTTC.

This sequence joins TRBV27 and TRBJ1-1; TRBD1 agrees at 7 bases. The V gene end was trimmed by 8 bases and the J gene end by 4 bases; junction bases not matched to a gene: 7. In germline, CDR1 is MNHEY, CDR2 SMNVEV (reference sequence). This CDR3 has 13 amino acids. The CDR3 spells CASRRGVVTEAFF. DNA of the CDR3: TGTGCCAGCCGCAGGGGGGTGGTCACTGAAGCTTTCTTT.

The chain employs TRBV4-3 and TRBJ1-1; 11 bases map to TRBD1. The length of the CDR3 is 16 residues. Germline loops: CDR1 LGHNA, CDR2 YSLEER. Losses at the gene ends were 0 bases for V and 5 bases for J; bases not matched to a gene: 5. The CDR3 region has the DNA TGCGCCAGCAGCCAAGACCGGACAGGGGGCGCAACTGAAGCTTTCTTT. Its translation is CASSQDRTGGATEAFF.

The V gene is TRBV4-1, the J gene TRBJ2-1, with D perhaps TRBD1 (6 bases). The CDR3 is 16 amino acids. Germline V CDR1 and CDR2: MGHRA, YSYEKL. The V and J ends lost 0 bases and 4 bases respectively, with 13 bases between them. CDR3 region: CASSQDTGSGYNEQFF. The CDR3 DNA sequence: TGCGCCAGCAGCCAAGATACAGGGAGTGGGTACAATGAGCAGTTCTTC.

This clone was counted between two and nine times. The chain uses TRBV15 and TRBJ2-2; D is perhaps TRBD1 (5 bases). Trimming pared 1 base from V and 5 bases from J, leaving 5 bases between. The CDR3 sequence is 13 residues long. Germline V lookup: CDR1 LNHNV, CDR2 YYDKDF (reference sequence). CDR3 amino acids: CATSRGQTGELFF. For the CDR3, the DNA is TGTGCCACCAGCAGAGGACAGACCGGGGAGCTGTTTTTT.

This rearrangement joins TRBV11-3 to TRBJ1-1; D is possibly TRBD1 (5 bases). Germline CDR1 and CDR2: SGHNT and YENEEA. The CDR3 length is 14 residues. V lost 5 bases, J lost 0 bases, and 10 bases lay in between. The CDR3 bases are TGTGCCAGCAGCACCAGGGATATGAACACTGAAGCTTTCTTT. This sequence encodes CASSTRDMNTEAFF.

The chain has TRBV6-6 and TRBJ1-2, with TRBD1 as a possible D gene (6 bases). Germline CDR1 and CDR2: MNHNY and SVGAGI (reference sequence). CDR3 length equals 14 residues. Trimming shortened V by 2 bases and J by 8 bases, and 15 bases separated the two germline ends. The CDR3: CASSYTQGGEGYTF. CDR3 sequence (DNA): TGTGCCAGCAGTTACACACAGGGAGGGGAGGGCTACACCTTC.

This sequence joins TRBV2 and TRBJ1-2; possibly TRBD1 for D (6 bases). The V gene lost 7 bases and the J gene lost 6 bases, with 15 bases spanning the gap. CDR3 length equals 13 residues. Germline CDR1 reads SNHLY; CDR2 reads FYNNEI. The CDR3 DNA sequence: TGTGCCAGCACCCTAGCGGACAGAGATGGCTACACCTTC. Encoded protein: CASTLADRDGYTF.

The rearrangement links TRBV4-3 to TRBJ1-1; 9 nucleotides match TRBD1. This CDR3 region has 14 residues. From germline, CDR1 is LGHNA and CDR2 YSLEER. J lost 6 bases, V lost 1 base, and 3 bases had no gene match. CDR3 protein: CASSQVDRGSEAFF. The CDR3 bases are TGCGCCAGCAGCCAAGTGGACAGGGGCTCTGAAGCTTTCTTT.

V and J are TRBV6-1 and TRBJ1-3; tentative D call: TRBD1 (6 bases). Looked up from germline, CDR1 is MNHNS and CDR2 is SASEGT. The CDR3 is made up of 13 amino acids. Trimming pared 6 bases from V and 3 bases from J, leaving 9 bases between. CDR3 loop: CASRTGGGNTIYF. The CDR3 bases are TGTGCCAGCAGGACAGGCGGTGGAAACACCATATATTTT.

The CDR3 is CSVRGISNEYGYTF. The CDR3 DNA reads TGCAGCGTTCGGGGAATATCAAACGAGTATGGCTACACCTTC. The genes are TRBV29-1 and TRBJ1-2, with D hard to call. Germline values: CDR1 SQVTM, CDR2 ANQGSEA. Trimming took off 5 bases at V and 5 bases at J, with 18 bases between the two ends. The CDR3 consists of 14 residues. The full variable domain, completed using reference TRBV29-1 and TRBJ1-2, is SAVISQKPSRDICQRGTSLTIQCQVDSQVTMMFWYRQQPGQSLTLIATANQGSEATYESGFVIDKFPISRPNLTFSTLTVSNMSPEDSSIYLCSVRGISNEYGYTFGSGTRLTVV.

The J gene is TRBJ2-7, the V gene TRBV5-6; 8 positions match TRBD1. The CDR3 runs 15 residues. V was pared by 4 bases and J by 7 bases, with 13 bases of the junction left unmatched. CDR1 and CDR2 (germline): SGHDT, YYEEEE. CDR3 DNA sequence: TGTGCCAGCAGCGAAATACCTCAGGGGGCGCATGAGCAGTACTTC. As protein: CASSEIPQGAHEQYF. Based on the CDR3 plus reference TRBV5-6 and TRBJ2-7, the full variable domain is DAGVTQSPTHLIKTRGQQVTLRCSPKSGHDTVSWYQQALGQGPQFIFQYYEEEERQRGNFPDRFSGHQFPNYSSELNVNALLLGDSALYLCASSEIPQGAHEQYFGPGTRLTVT.

This clone was recorded only once. The V gene is TRBV4-1, the J gene TRBJ2-2; D not resolved. The V and J ends lost 7 bases and 0 bases respectively, with 9 bases between them. CDR1 and CDR2 (germline): MGHRA, YSYEKL. This CDR3 has 14 amino acids. The CDR3 is CASMGTTNTGELFF. The CDR3 DNA is TGCGCCAGCATGGGTACTACGAACACCGGGGAGCTGTTTTTT.